One sample yielded the 30 T cell receptor beta chains listed below, sequenced in a study of blood T cell repertoires in COVID-19. Clones were sequenced by immunoSEQ multiplex PCR, and TCRdb holds only the in-frame ones, with some missing. Of about 170,000 clones in the sample, approximately 80% were seen once. Material for sequencing was peripheral blood. These receptors all stem from a man aged 55 to 70 with acute or convalescent COVID-19.

This chain links TRBV29-1 with TRBJ2-2; 8 bases map to TRBD2. Germline V gene data show CDR1 as SQVTM and CDR2 as ANQGSEA. Losses at the gene ends were 3 bases for V and 1 base for J; bases not matched to a gene: 1. The CDR3 length is 14 residues. This CDR3 reads CSVERGVNTGELFF. The DNA for the CDR3 is TGCAGCGTTGAGCGGGGGGTGAACACCGGGGAGCTGTTTTTT.

This clone was seen only a few times. The V gene is TRBV3-1 (or the pseudogene TRBV3-2), the J gene TRBJ1-1, with D unresolved. Trimming left V 2 bases short and J 0 bases short, with 4 bases between. CDR3 length: 13 amino acids. Germline CDR1 LGHDT, CDR2 YNNKEL (reference sequence). CDR3 nucleotide sequence: TGTGCCAGCAGCCAATTAATGAACACTGAAGCTTTCTTT. This gives the protein CASSQLMNTEAFF.

The chain uses TRBV10-3 and TRBJ1-6; 8 bases agree with TRBD1. V lost 3 bases to trimming and J lost 0 bases; unmatched junction nucleotides: 4. The CDR3 sequence is 17 residues long. Germline V gives CDR1 ENHRY, CDR2 SYGVKD. CDR3: CAISDRGQRSYNSPLHF. CDR3 coding DNA: TGTGCCATCAGTGACAGGGGGCAACGCTCCTATAATTCACCCCTCCACTTT.

This chain connects TRBV11-2 to TRBJ2-3; a possible D gene is TRBD2 (7 bases). The CDR3 consists of 17 residues. Germline CDR1 SGHAT, CDR2 FQNNGV. V dropped 0 bases and J dropped 4 bases, with 17 bases sitting between them. CDR3 sequence: CASSLESGGRRADTQYF. CDR3 nucleotide sequence: TGTGCCAGCAGCTTAGAATCCGGGGGGCGGCGAGCAGATACGCAGTATTTT. Full variable domain (missing parts from reference TRBV11-2 and TRBJ2-3): EAGVAQSPRYKIIEKRQSVAFWCNPISGHATLYWYQQILGQGPKLLIQFQNNGVVDDSQLPKDRFSAERLKGVDSTLKIQPAKLEDSAVYLCASSLESGGRRADTQYFGPGTRLTVL.

V gene TRBV19 combines with J gene TRBJ1-2, with D tentatively TRBD1 (5 bases). V was shortened by 4 bases and J by 4 bases, with 13 bases between the two germline ends. CDR1 is LNHDA and CDR2 is SQIVND in the germline V gene (reference sequence). This CDR3 contains 14 residues. The CDR3 DNA is TGTGCCAGTAGTACCCCGACAGCCACCTATGGCTACACCTTC. Its protein is CASSTPTATYGYTF. The variable domain in full, with the rest retrieved from reference TRBV19 and TRBJ1-2, is DGGITQSPKYLFRKEGQNVTLSCEQNLNHDAMYWYRQDPGQGLRLIYYSQIVNDFQKGDIAEGYSVSREKKESFPLTVTSAQKNPTAFYLCASSTPTATYGYTFGSGTRLTVV.

The chain couples TRBV5-4 to TRBJ2-2; unclear D gene. The CDR3 runs to 13 residues. V gave up 3 bases and J gave up 5 bases, with 8 bases separating them. Germline CDR1 SGHNT, CDR2 YYREEE (reference sequence). Written as DNA, the CDR3 is TGTGCCAGCAGCTCCGTGGCTACCGGGGAGCTGTTTTTT. Protein sequence: CASSSVATGELFF.

The V gene is TRBV12-3 or TRBV12-4, the J gene TRBJ2-3, with D maybe TRBD2 (5 bases). V was pared by 5 bases and J by 7 bases, with 10 bases between. The CDR3 has 12 residues. The CDR3 here is CASSRERNTQYF. As DNA, the CDR3 is TGTGCCAGCAGTAGGGAGCGGAATACGCAGTATTTT.

CDR3 nucleotide sequence: TGTGCCTGGAGTGCAACAGGGGCAGAGCAGTACTTC. Amino acid sequence: CAWSATGAEQYF. The V gene is TRBV30, the J gene TRBJ2-7, with TRBD1 matching 7 bases. Trimming took 1 base from V and 7 from J; bases not matched to a gene: 4. Germline V gives CDR1 GTSNPN, CDR2 SVGIG (reference sequence). The CDR3 totals 12 residues.

The genes are TRBV25-1 and TRBJ2-2; 7 positions agree with TRBD1. The length of the CDR3 is 13 residues. In germline, CDR1 is MGHDK, CDR2 SYGVNS. The V and J ends lost 10 bases and 1 base, in that order; junction bases with no gene match: 3. CDR3 loop: CATTGENTGELFF. The CDR3 DNA sequence: TGTGCCACAACAGGGGAGAACACCGGGGAGCTGTTTTTT.

The gene calls are TRBV5-1 and TRBJ2-1, with D unclear. The CDR3 is made up of 16 amino acids. Germline V gene sequence: CDR1 SGHRS, CDR2 YFSETQ. Trimming pared 4 bases from V and 0 bases from J, leaving 14 bases between. This CDR3 reads CASSPSTGSSYNEQFF. The DNA for the CDR3 is TGCGCCAGCAGCCCCTCTACCGGTAGCTCCTACAATGAGCAGTTCTTC.

This sequence joins TRBV2 and TRBJ2-5; 9 bases match TRBD1. The CDR3 loop spans 17 amino acids. Germline loops: CDR1 SNHLY, CDR2 FYNNEI. V gave up 7 bases and J gave up 3 bases; unmatched junction bases: 15. As DNA, the CDR3 is TGTGCCAGCAAGCCCTGGGACAGGGTGGGCGAAAAAGAGACCCAGTACTTC. Protein: CASKPWDRVGEKETQYF. Full variable domain (missing parts from reference TRBV2 and TRBJ2-5): EPEVTQTPSHQVTQMGQEVILRCVPISNHLYFYWYRQILGQKVEFLVSFYNNEISEKSEIFDDQFSVERPDGSNFTLKIRSTKLEDSAMYFCASKPWDRVGEKETQYFGPGTRLLVL.

The V gene is TRBV7-7, the J gene TRBJ2-7, with TRBD2 matching 7 bases. CDR1 is SSHAT, CDR2 FNYEAQ, per germline (reference sequence). This CDR3 contains 15 residues. J lost 4 bases, V lost 1 base, and 7 bases had no gene match. The CDR3 nucleotides read TGTGCCAGCAGCTTAGGACCTAGCGGAGCTTACGAGCAGTACTTC. Translated: CASSLGPSGAYEQYF. The whole variable domain, remainder taken from reference TRBV7-7 and TRBJ2-7, is GAGVSQSPRYKVTKRGQDVTLRCDPISSHATLYWYQQALGQGPEFLTYFNYEAQPDKSGLPSDRFSAERPEGSISTLTIQRTEQRDSAMYRCASSLGPSGAYEQYFGPGTRLTVT.

The rearrangement uses TRBV4-2 and TRBJ2-1, with TRBD2 identical over 7 bases. The junction had 3 bases not matched to a gene; V was cut back by 0 bases and J by 1 base. This CDR3 is built from 16 residues. Germline CDR1 is LGHNA and CDR2 is YNFKEQ. CDR3 DNA sequence: TGTGCCAGCAGCCAAGATACCGGGGGGTCCTACAATGAGCAGTTCTTC. Residues: CASSQDTGGSYNEQFF.

V usage is TRBV5-1 and J usage is TRBJ1-3; D possibly corresponds to TRBD1 (5 bases). The CDR3 is made up of 15 amino acids. Germline CDR1 SGHRS, CDR2 YFSETQ. Trimming pared 2 bases from V and 0 bases from J, leaving 9 bases between. This chain's CDR3 is CASSLRGGSGNTIYF. The CDR3 nucleotides are TGCGCCAGCAGCTTAAGGGGAGGCTCTGGAAACACCATATATTTT.

This clone was counted once. The rearrangement links TRBV7-3 to TRBJ2-2; D is unresolved. The germline V gene encodes CDR1 SGHTA and CDR2 FQGTGA. Trimming pared 5 bases from V and 0 bases from J, leaving 13 bases between. CDR3 length equals 16 residues. The DNA of the CDR3 is TGTGCCAGCAGCCTAGACCAACCCGCGAACACCGGGGAGCTGTTTTTT. The encoded protein is CASSLDQPANTGELFF.

This clone has a handful of counts. CDR3 residues: CASSREGTGGLNTEAFF. The CDR3, as DNA: TGCGCCAGCAGCCGAGAGGGGACAGGGGGCTTGAACACTGAAGCTTTCTTT. The genes are TRBV4-3 and TRBJ1-1; TRBD1 matches 12 bases. V was pared by 4 bases and J by 0 bases, with 6 bases of the junction left unmatched. Looked up from germline, CDR1 is LGHNA and CDR2 is YSLEER. The CDR3 has 17 amino acids.

This chain connects TRBV4-1 to TRBJ2-3; D gene unclear. This CDR3 comprises 16 residues. CDR1 MGHRA and CDR2 YSYEKL come from the germline V gene. Deletions cut 1 base from V and 0 bases from J, with 11 bases between. The CDR3 coding sequence is TGCGCCAGCAGCCAAGCTCCAGCGCCTAGCACAGATACGCAGTATTTT. Translated: CASSQAPAPSTDTQYF.

The V gene is TRBV7-3, the J gene TRBJ1-6; D might be TRBD1 (6 bases). The CDR3 totals 15 residues. Looked up from germline, CDR1 is SGHTA and CDR2 is FQGTGA. Trimming left V 2 bases short and J 9 bases short, with 14 bases between. The CDR3 sequence: CASSLGRGIRSPLHF. CDR3 nucleotides: TGTGCCAGCAGCTTAGGCAGGGGCATCCGTTCACCCCTCCACTTT. Full variable domain (outside the CDR3, taken from reference TRBV7-3 and TRBJ1-6): GAGVSQTPSNKVTEKGKYVELRCDPISGHTALYWYRQSLGQGPEFLIYFQGTGAADDSGLPNDRFFAVRPEGSVSTLKIQRTERGDSAVYLCASSLGRGIRSPLHFGNGTRLTVT.

This clone was found a few times. The genes are TRBV4-1 and TRBJ1-1; D remains ambiguous. Per the germline V gene, CDR1 is MGHRA and CDR2 is YSYEKL. CDR3 length: 13 residues. V lost 5 bases, J lost 1 base, and 8 bases lay in between. The DNA of the CDR3 is TGCGCCAGCAGCAGAGGGCCGAACACTGAAGCTTTCTTT. Amino acid sequence: CASSRGPNTEAFF.

This chain connects TRBV6-2 or TRBV6-3 to TRBJ2-7; D might be TRBD1 (5 bases). Trimming took 0 bases from V and 2 from J, leaving 14 bases between them. The CDR3 contains 16 residues. Germline CDR1 MNHEY, CDR2 SVGEGT. CDR3 region: CASSYSSQGLTYEQYF. DNA for the CDR3: TGTGCCAGCAGTTACTCAAGCCAGGGCCTCACCTACGAGCAGTACTTC.

The V call is TRBV6-5, the J call TRBJ2-1; D unresolved. Deletions cut 6 bases from V and 7 bases from J, with 10 bases between. CDR3 size: 12 residues. Germline CDR1 is MNHEY and CDR2 is SVGAGI. Here the CDR3 DNA reads TGTGCCAGCAGCCAATACATGAATGAGCAGTTCTTC. Protein product: CASSQYMNEQFF.

V usage is TRBV27 and J usage is TRBJ2-7, with 7 bases lining up with TRBD1. After removal of 6 bases from V and 0 bases from J, the junction contained 5 bases not matched to a gene. From germline, CDR1 is MNHEY and CDR2 SMNVEV (reference sequence). The CDR3 has 14 amino acids. The CDR3 region has the DNA TGTGCCAGCAGACAGACAGGGCCCTCCTACGAGCAGTACTTC. Translating it yields CASRQTGPSYEQYF.

The chain combines TRBV9 with TRBJ2-7; possible D gene TRBD2, 5 bases. Germline V gene sequence: CDR1 SGDLS, CDR2 YYNGEE. V shed 2 bases and J shed 3 bases, with 9 bases lying between them. CDR3 length equals 13 residues. This chain's CDR3 is CASSVNEGYEQYF. CDR3 nucleotides: TGTGCCAGCAGCGTCAATGAGGGCTACGAGCAGTACTTC.

The rearrangement joins TRBV2 to TRBJ2-3; possibly TRBD2 for D (6 bases). V shed 7 bases and J shed 2 bases, with 13 bases lying between them. CDR3 size: 14 residues. The V gene's germline CDR1 is SNHLY and CDR2 FYNNEI. The CDR3 DNA follows: TGTGCCAGCAATGCAAGGGGACTCACAGATACGCAGTATTTT. Its translation is CASNARGLTDTQYF.

V gene TRBV6-5 combines with J gene TRBJ1-2, with D possibly being TRBD1 (5 bases). This CDR3 spans 14 amino acids. V dropped 8 bases and J dropped 4 bases, with 17 bases sitting between them. From germline, CDR1 is MNHEY and CDR2 SVGAGI. The CDR3 DNA is TGTGCCAGCGAGTCGTCAGGGCTTGGCTATGGCTACACCTTC. Its protein product is CASESSGLGYGYTF.

There are a few counts of this clone. The rearrangement joins TRBV7-9 to TRBJ1-1; 9 bases map to TRBD1. The CDR3 length is 16 residues. The V gene's germline CDR1 is SEHNR and CDR2 FQNEAQ (reference sequence). V shed 5 bases, J shed 1 base, and the junction held 8 bases outside the gene matches. CDR3 loop: CASSGYGQGKNTEAFF. CDR3 sequence (DNA): TGTGCCAGCAGCGGGTATGGACAGGGGAAGAACACTGAAGCTTTCTTT.

This sequence joins TRBV6-5 and TRBJ2-7; the D gene is possibly TRBD1 (6 bases). This CDR3 contains 12 residues. The germline V gene has CDR1 MNHEY and CDR2 SVGAGI. Trimming removed 10 bases from V and 0 bases from J, with 10 bases in between. CDR3 region: CATQGLSYEQYF. CDR3 bases: TGTGCCACACAGGGCCTCTCCTACGAGCAGTACTTC.

Only one count was recorded for this clone. This sequence joins TRBV14 and TRBJ2-1, with 9 bases fitting TRBD2. This CDR3 comprises 16 residues. The ends lost 5 bases at V and 4 bases at J; junction bases unmatched: 9. Germline loops: CDR1 SGHDN, CDR2 FVKESK. CDR3 loop: CASSFLAGAAYNEQFF. In DNA form, the CDR3 reads TGTGCCAGCAGCTTCTTAGCGGGGGCCGCTTACAATGAGCAGTTCTTC.

This clone was recorded only once. The gene calls are TRBV27 and TRBJ1-5; D is ambiguous. V lost 3 bases and J 5 bases, leaving 8 bases between the germline ends. CDR1 is MNHEY, CDR2 SMNVEV, per germline (reference sequence). This CDR3 has 13 amino acids. The CDR3 DNA follows: TGTGCCAGCAGTTTTGGGCAGTATCAGCCCCAGCATTTT. Translated: CASSFGQYQPQHF.

V and J are TRBV30 and TRBJ2-5; D perhaps matches TRBD2 (5 bases). Trimming cost V 2 bases and J 1 base, with 11 bases left between them. The germline V gene encodes CDR1 GTSNPN and CDR2 SVGIG (reference sequence). The CDR3 is made up of 14 amino acids. The CDR3 sequence is CAWSFGGSQETQYF. The CDR3 nucleotides read TGTGCCTGGAGTTTCGGAGGATCCCAAGAGACCCAGTACTTC.